A selection of T cell receptor beta chains follows, all from one sample in a study of spatial heterogeneity in lung cancer. TCRdb re-derived calls from the 5' RACE reads in MiXCR, one entry per CDR3 protein. The data hold under 150,000 distinct CDR3 sequences, with under 14% observed a single time. The source was PBMCs, collected at follow-up. The source of these receptors is a female donor with early-stage non-small cell lung cancer. The CDR3 runs from the conserved cysteine through the conserved F or W. Each record gives: clone size, V gene, J gene, CDR3 length, CDR3 protein. Expanded clones are given a class, and other clones once, few, many or no size at all.

clone size: -; V gene: TRBV5-1; J gene: TRBJ2-1; CDR3 length: 14; CDR3 protein: CASSLPGTYNEQFF
clone size: many; V gene: TRBV25-1; J gene: TRBJ2-1; CDR3 length: 21; CDR3 protein: CASRQHEQGPHLPHPYNEQFF
clone size: few; V gene: TRBV28; J gene: TRBJ2-2; CDR3 length: 16; CDR3 protein: CASSLGLSGGTGELFF
clone size: -; V gene: TRBV6-6; J gene: TRBJ2-3; CDR3 length: 16; CDR3 protein: CASSYSSQDFTDTQYF
clone size: many; V gene: TRBV29-1; J gene: TRBJ2-1; CDR3 length: 12; CDR3 protein: CSESQFYNEQFF
clone size: many; V gene: TRBV10-3; J gene: TRBJ2-3; CDR3 length: 15; CDR3 protein: CAISRLAGLTDTQYF
clone size: few; V gene: TRBV28; J gene: TRBJ1-1; CDR3 length: 14; CDR3 protein: CASYPTGVNTEAFF
clone size: many; V gene: TRBV24-1; J gene: TRBJ1-1; CDR3 length: 15; CDR3 protein: CATSDTRTGPTEAFF
clone size: many; V gene: TRBV5-1; J gene: TRBJ1-4; CDR3 length: 15; CDR3 protein: CASSSDPRRREKLFF
clone size: many; V gene: TRBV4-1; J gene: TRBJ1-1; CDR3 length: 17; CDR3 protein: CASSQDPLGLGITEAFF
clone size: -; V gene: TRBV27; J gene: TRBJ2-3; CDR3 length: 16; CDR3 protein: CASSTRGRAGTDTQYF
clone size: few; V gene: TRBV30; J gene: TRBJ2-1; CDR3 length: 16; CDR3 protein: CAWSVRSGTSYNEQFF
clone size: few; V gene: TRBV10-3; J gene: TRBJ1-1; CDR3 length: 13; CDR3 protein: CAISNRGRTEAFF
clone size: few; V gene: TRBV12-3/TRBV12-4; J gene: TRBJ2-1; CDR3 length: 18; CDR3 protein: CASSLAGGGPGSYNEQFF
clone size: -; V gene: TRBV6-2/TRBV6-3; J gene: TRBJ1-1; CDR3 length: 14; CDR3 protein: CASSYSGRNTEAFF
clone size: many; V gene: TRBV6-5; J gene: TRBJ2-1; CDR3 length: 15; CDR3 protein: CASVPSGGPYNEQFF
clone size: few; V gene: TRBV5-1; J gene: TRBJ1-1; CDR3 length: 15; CDR3 protein: CASSQGIGGLGGAFF
clone size: many; V gene: TRBV11-2; J gene: TRBJ1-2; CDR3 length: 14; CDR3 protein: CASSPPDRGPGYTF
clone size: many; V gene: TRBV9; J gene: TRBJ2-1; CDR3 length: 14; CDR3 protein: CASSVLAGYNEQFF
clone size: -; V gene: TRBV5-5; J gene: TRBJ2-1; CDR3 length: 15; CDR3 protein: CASSRRGQFNDGQFF
clone size: many; V gene: TRBV18; J gene: TRBJ2-6; CDR3 length: 15; CDR3 protein: CASSGRVNGANVLTF
clone size: few; V gene: TRBV7-8; J gene: TRBJ2-1; CDR3 length: 16; CDR3 protein: CASSRARGSSYNEQFF
clone size: -; V gene: TRBV11-2; J gene: TRBJ2-1; CDR3 length: 16; CDR3 protein: CASSSRGSSPYNEQFF
clone size: -; V gene: TRBV7-9; J gene: TRBJ1-3; CDR3 length: 12; CDR3 protein: CASSYVGNTIYF
clone size: few; V gene: TRBV2; J gene: TRBJ1-5; CDR3 length: 14; CDR3 protein: CASSVLGARQPQHF
clone size: few; V gene: TRBV25-1; J gene: TRBJ2-5; CDR3 length: 18; CDR3 protein: CASSGGIMGPTYQETQYF
clone size: many; V gene: TRBV28; J gene: TRBJ2-3; CDR3 length: 13; CDR3 protein: CASGRTDTDTQYF
clone size: many; V gene: TRBV7-9; J gene: TRBJ2-1; CDR3 length: 18; CDR3 protein: CASSLVGSSAAVYNEQFF
clone size: -; V gene: TRBV27; J gene: TRBJ2-7; CDR3 length: 12; CDR3 protein: CASRGQPREQYF
clone size: medium-sized; V gene: TRBV4-3; J gene: TRBJ2-1; CDR3 length: 15; CDR3 protein: CASSQGGGLYNEQFF
clone size: many; V gene: TRBV12-3/TRBV12-4; J gene: TRBJ1-3; CDR3 length: 14; CDR3 protein: CASSLTGTGNTIYF
clone size: few; V gene: TRBV28; J gene: TRBJ1-1; CDR3 length: 12; CDR3 protein: CASSLEGRRAFF
clone size: few; V gene: TRBV6-2/TRBV6-3; J gene: TRBJ2-7; CDR3 length: 16; CDR3 protein: CASNHGGTSGGYEQYF
clone size: once; V gene: TRBV2; J gene: TRBJ2-2; CDR3 length: 14; CDR3 protein: CASNPPVHTGELFF
clone size: medium-sized; V gene: TRBV27; J gene: TRBJ1-2; CDR3 length: 15; CDR3 protein: CASSLDSTGGSGYTF
clone size: -; V gene: TRBV19; J gene: TRBJ2-6; CDR3 length: 15; CDR3 protein: CASGTVSSGANVLTF
clone size: many; V gene: TRBV4-2; J gene: TRBJ1-3; CDR3 length: 16; CDR3 protein: CASSQEQPISGNTIYF
clone size: few; V gene: TRBV7-2; J gene: TRBJ1-2; CDR3 length: 13; CDR3 protein: CASSLTPFYGYTF
clone size: many; V gene: TRBV7-8; J gene: TRBJ2-1; CDR3 length: 16; CDR3 protein: CASSYFLAGSYNEQFF
clone size: many; V gene: TRBV28; J gene: TRBJ2-1; CDR3 length: 14; CDR3 protein: CASSLGRDSRQGLF
clone size: few; V gene: TRBV6-5; J gene: TRBJ2-2; CDR3 length: 14; CDR3 protein: CASSFQGRVGELFF
clone size: few; V gene: TRBV28; J gene: TRBJ2-7; CDR3 length: 17; CDR3 protein: CASSLPSRTGGAYEQYF
clone size: few; V gene: TRBV28; J gene: TRBJ2-7; CDR3 length: 11; CDR3 protein: CASRDSYEQYF
clone size: -; V gene: TRBV4-3; J gene: TRBJ2-2; CDR3 length: 16; CDR3 protein: CASSPLTAIFTGELFF
clone size: many; V gene: TRBV11-3; J gene: TRBJ2-4; CDR3 length: 15; CDR3 protein: CASSSQTGVWDIQYF
clone size: -; V gene: TRBV11-2; J gene: TRBJ2-1; CDR3 length: 14; CDR3 protein: CASSLDRDRSEQFF
clone size: few; V gene: TRBV7-2; J gene: TRBJ2-5; CDR3 length: 12; CDR3 protein: CASSLALETQYF
clone size: -; V gene: TRBV20-1; J gene: TRBJ1-5; CDR3 length: 13; CDR3 protein: CSARGTANQPQHF